This T cell receptor (beta chain) was identified during a study of blood T cells in healthy people across ages (dated by TCRdb to about 2015). For context, the study as a whole: In model experiments, roughly one uniquely barcoded TCR beta cDNA molecule per two T cells was captured by template switching. Using deep sequencing normalized with unique cDNA molecular identifiers, the study measured how TCR beta repertoire diversity changes with age. The study analyzed two additional independent replicas of 1 million unique cDNA reads from the same blood draw for two donors, one aged 18 to 30 and one aged 80 or older. The donors were divided into four age groups: young (average around 16 years), middle-aged (approximately 42), aged (roughly 66) and long-lived (about 84). To avoid experimental bias, donors of different ages were distributed randomly across sequencing lanes.

Library preparation employed 5' RACE. Reads for this sample came from an Illumina HiSeq 2500. A second PCR of roughly 7 to 12 cycles was run with a J-beta primer mix and a sample-barcoded 5' primer. Each TCR beta cDNA molecule received a unique molecular identifier from a template-switch 5' adaptor carrying 12 random nucleotides. Each sample yielded at least 2.5 million CDR3-containing paired-end reads. The Mint cDNA synthesis kit, primed by a TRBC-specific oligonucleotide, was used to synthesize first-strand cDNA from all RNA. Following uracil-DNA glycosylase treatment, all cDNA underwent a first 18-cycle PCR with the universal primers M1SS and BC2_uni_R. In the paper's pipeline: For normalization, 1 million high-quality reads were randomly selected from each sample, with every read carrying a distinct molecular identifier. Instead of being binned into consensus sequences, reads with shared molecular identifiers were discarded. MiTCR, with a Q25 quality threshold and the strictest error-elimination algorithm, was used for CDR3 identification, clonotype clustering and error correction. A nonparametric unseen species model with Euler transformation was used to estimate a lower bound on total TCR beta diversity. The public reads were run again by TCRdb, first through fastp at Q25 and then through MiXCR, and only productive beta chains were kept. Duplicate CDR3 protein sequences are folded into a single record with the most common DNA and genes. The V and J calls were determined by TCRdb, not by the authors. Here the sample has approximately 790,000 distinct CDR3 sequences; about 59% occur a single time. Jointly, the top ten make up about 27% of the sample.

The CDR3 runs 13 amino acids, cysteine and phenylalanine included. The CDR3 DNA has 39 bases and is translated from base 1. A remark on this clonotype: Its antigen remains undetermined. A read error may produce the germline difference seen at one junction end.

The paper's findings and limits, for the study overall: Observed TCR beta diversity per million T cells fell roughly linearly with age, and a significant reduction was already apparent by age roughly 40. Compared with the aged group, the long-lived group had more naive CD4+ T cells, fewer expanded clones and increased TCR diversity, suggesting age selection. Since profiling was done on bulk unsorted PBMCs, naive and antigen-experienced compartments could not be conclusively compared. Estimates of total diversity from one million sequenced T cells were regarded as lower bounds and underestimates. A strong correlation was found between observed TCR beta diversity and the percentage of naive T cells measured by flow cytometry. Because donor CMV infection status was unknown, age-related changes in expanded clonotypes were potentially confounded.

The 40 or so donors, aged 6 to 90 years, were systemically healthy Caucasian individuals from Russia. Roughly 10 milliliters of peripheral blood were collected from each donor into EDTA-treated Vacutainer tubes. PBMCs were isolated by Ficoll-Paque density-gradient centrifugation, with at least 7 million obtained per sample. Trizol reagent was used to extract total RNA from PBMCs, with at least 6 micrograms per sample. For every donor, flow cytometry on a PBMC aliquot measured the percentage of naive CD45RAhigh/CD27high T cells. This TCR was recovered from a man aged 25 to 45 in good health. Material: blood. The V and J segments used are TRBV12-3 or TRBV12-4 and TRBJ1-1; confidence is insufficient to name the D gene. The DNA reads TGTACCAGCCTGATCGGTATAACAACTGAAGCTTTCTTT. It translates as CTSLIGITTEAFF.